This TCR beta chain is from a study of blood T cell repertoires in COVID-19. Original handling: Amplification with reference gene primers provided the estimates of nucleated cell counts. Data came from immunoSEQ multiplex PCR; TCRdb stores just in-frame clones and leaves some out. For V, J and clone size, that table is used; D and trimming come from the DNA. The sample yields about 59,000 clones, about 72% seen once. Regarding this clone: The limits of the CDR3 on the DNA are not certain, so only TCRdb's listed CDR3 is given.

The germline V gene encodes CDR1 SNHLY and CDR2 FYNNEI. The CDR3 has 13 residues if both end residues are counted. Sequenced material: peripheral blood. This receptor was identified in a man at least 80 years old with acute or convalescent COVID-19. This chain uses TRBV2 with TRBJ2-7; TRBD1 reflects the table's D call only, with no check against the DNA. This chain's CDR3 is CASWGTGSLRPPF.